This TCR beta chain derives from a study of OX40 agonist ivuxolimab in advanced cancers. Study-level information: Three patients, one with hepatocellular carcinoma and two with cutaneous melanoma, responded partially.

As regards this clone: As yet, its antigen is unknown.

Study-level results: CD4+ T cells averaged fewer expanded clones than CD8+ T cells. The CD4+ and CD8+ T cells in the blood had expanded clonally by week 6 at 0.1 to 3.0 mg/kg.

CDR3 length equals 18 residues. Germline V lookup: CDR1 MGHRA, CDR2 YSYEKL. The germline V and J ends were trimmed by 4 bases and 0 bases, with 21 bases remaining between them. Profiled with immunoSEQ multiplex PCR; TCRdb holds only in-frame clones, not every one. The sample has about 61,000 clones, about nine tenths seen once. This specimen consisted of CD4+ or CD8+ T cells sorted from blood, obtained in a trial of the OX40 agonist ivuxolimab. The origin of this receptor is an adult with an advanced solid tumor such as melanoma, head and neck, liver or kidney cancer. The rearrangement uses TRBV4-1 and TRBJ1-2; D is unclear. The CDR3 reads CASSRIYWLGYSNYGYTF. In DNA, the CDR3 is TGCGCCAGCAGCCGGATATATTGGCTGGGGTATTCTAACTATGGCTACACCTTC.